This TCR beta chain was identified in a study of CD8+CD57+ T cells in acquired aplastic anemia. Findings of the study overall: Twenty-nine CD8+ CDR3 sequences were shared between patients and controls.

CDR3 and TCR beta VDJ profiling relied on a genomic DNA template. TCRdb passed the reads through MiXCR, listing each CDR3 protein once. The repertoire consists of around 500,000 distinct CDR3 sequences, with roughly a third occurring once and the leading ten covering 0.7% to 1%. The CDR3 contains 12 residues. V lost 6 bases and J 10 bases, leaving 13 bases between the germline ends. Looked up from germline, CDR1 is SNHLY and CDR2 is FYNNEI. This clonotype was seen more than once but under ten times. Its antigen is unidentified. Whoever was chosen for sequencing had shown CD8+CD57+ cell expansion by flow cytometry.

Sequenced material: sorted CD4+, CD8+, or CD8+CD57+ T cells (not recorded which) from PBMCs. The clonotype originates from a human donor with aplastic anemia. V is TRBV2 and J is TRBJ2-1, with unresolved D. The CDR3 loop reads CASRTYGQEQFF. As DNA, the CDR3 is TGTGCCAGCAGGACGTATGGGCAGGAGCAGTTCTTC. Complete variable domain (other parts from reference TRBV2 and TRBJ2-1): EPEVTQTPSHQVTQMGQEVILRCVPISNHLYFYWYRQILGQKVEFLVSFYNNEISEKSEIFDDQFSVERPDGSNFTLKIRSTKLEDSAMYFCASRTYGQEQFFGPGTRLTVL.